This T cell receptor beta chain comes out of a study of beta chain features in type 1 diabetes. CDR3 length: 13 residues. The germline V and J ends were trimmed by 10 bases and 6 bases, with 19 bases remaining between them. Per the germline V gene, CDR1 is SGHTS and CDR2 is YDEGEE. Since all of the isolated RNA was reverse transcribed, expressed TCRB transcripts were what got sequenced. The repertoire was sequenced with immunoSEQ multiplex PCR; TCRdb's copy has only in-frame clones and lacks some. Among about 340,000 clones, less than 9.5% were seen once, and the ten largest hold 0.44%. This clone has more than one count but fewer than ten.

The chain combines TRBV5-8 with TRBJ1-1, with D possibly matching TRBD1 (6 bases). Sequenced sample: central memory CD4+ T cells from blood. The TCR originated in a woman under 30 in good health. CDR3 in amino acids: CAGVRGGESEAFF. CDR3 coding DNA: TGTGCCGGTGTAAGGGGGGGAGAGTCTGAAGCTTTCTTT.